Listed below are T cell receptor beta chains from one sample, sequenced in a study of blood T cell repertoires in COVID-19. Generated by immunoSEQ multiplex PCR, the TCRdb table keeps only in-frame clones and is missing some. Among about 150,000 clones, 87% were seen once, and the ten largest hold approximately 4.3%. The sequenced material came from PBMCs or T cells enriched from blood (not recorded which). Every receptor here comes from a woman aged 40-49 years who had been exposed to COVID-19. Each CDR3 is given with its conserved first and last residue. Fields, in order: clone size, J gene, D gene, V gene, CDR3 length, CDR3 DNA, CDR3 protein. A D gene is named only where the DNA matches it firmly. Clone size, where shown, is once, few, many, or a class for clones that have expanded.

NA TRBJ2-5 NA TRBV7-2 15 TGTGCCAGCAGCTTCTCCTCCGGCGGTGCGGAGACCCAGTACTTC CASSFSSGGAETQYF
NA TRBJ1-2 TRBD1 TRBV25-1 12 TGTGCCAGCAGTGACTACAGGGGTGGCTACACCTTC CASSDYRGGYTF
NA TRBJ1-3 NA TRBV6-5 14 TGTGCCAGCACCTCGATCGGACATGGAAACACCATATATTTT CASTSIGHGNTIYF
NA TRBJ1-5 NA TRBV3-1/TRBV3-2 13 TGTGCCAGCAGCCATGGGACTCCCCAGCCCCAGCATTTT CASSHGTPQPQHF
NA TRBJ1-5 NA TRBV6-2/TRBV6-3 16 TGTGCCAGCAGTTATGGTTGGGGCAGGAGCAATCAGCCCCAGCATTTT CASSYGWGRSNQPQHF
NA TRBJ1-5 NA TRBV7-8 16 TGTGCCAGCAGCTTAGCGAAGGGGATCAGCTCTCAGCCCCAGCATTTT CASSLAKGISSQPQHF
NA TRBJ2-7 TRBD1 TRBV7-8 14 TGTGCCAGCAGCTTGGGGACAGGGTCCTACGAGCAGTACTTC CASSLGTGSYEQYF
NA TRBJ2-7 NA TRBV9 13 TGTGCCAGCAGCGTAGGTCCCAGCTACGAGCAGTACTTC CASSVGPSYEQYF
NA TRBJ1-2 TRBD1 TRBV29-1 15 TGCAGCGTTGAAGATCTTCGAGACAGGGAGGATGGCTACACCTTC CSVEDLRDREDGYTF
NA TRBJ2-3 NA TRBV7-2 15 TGTGCCAGCAGCTTAGCGGCCAGGGCGGGGGATACGCAGTATTTT CASSLAARAGDTQYF
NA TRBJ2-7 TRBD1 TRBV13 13 TGTGCCAGCCCAACAGGGGGCCCCTACGAGCAGTACTTC CASPTGGPYEQYF
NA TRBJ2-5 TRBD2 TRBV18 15 TGTGCCAGCTCACGGGGAGGGGACCTTCGGGAGACCCAGTACTTC CASSRGGDLRETQYF
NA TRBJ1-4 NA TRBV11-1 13 TGTGCCAGCGGAGACTCAACTAATGAAAAACTGTTTTTT CASGDSTNEKLFF
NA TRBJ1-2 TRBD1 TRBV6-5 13 TGTGCCAGCAGTCAGGGACAGGGGAGGGACTACACCTTC CASSQGQGRDYTF
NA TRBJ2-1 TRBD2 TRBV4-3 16 TGCGCCAGCAGCCGAGAGACTAGCGGGAGCTACAATGAGCAGTTCTTC CASSRETSGSYNEQFF
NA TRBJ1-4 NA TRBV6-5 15 TGTGCCAGCAGTTACTCGACAAATTCTTACGAAAAACTGTTTTTT CASSYSTNSYEKLFF
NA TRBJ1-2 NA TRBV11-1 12 TGTGCCAGCAGCTTGAACTCGCATGGCTACACCTTC CASSLNSHGYTF
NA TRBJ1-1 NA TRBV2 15 TGTGCCAGCAGGGACCAGACAGGAGGGAACACTGAAGCTTTCTTT CASRDQTGGNTEAFF
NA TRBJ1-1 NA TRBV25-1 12 TGTGCCAGCAGTGAATGGGGCAGTGAAGCTTTCTTT CASSEWGSEAFF
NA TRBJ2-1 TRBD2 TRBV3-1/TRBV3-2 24 TGTGCCAGCAGCCAAGCGGTTGGGAAGTCCCGGAGCCCGACTAGCGGGATTATTTACAATGAGCAGTTCTTC CASSQAVGKSRSPTSGIIYNEQFF
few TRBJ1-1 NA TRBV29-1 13 TGCAGCGTTCCGGCAATCGGGGGGACTGAAGCTTTCTTT CSVPAIGGTEAFF
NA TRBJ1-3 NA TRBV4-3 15 TGCGCCAGCAGCCCTGGGGCCCTCTCTGGAAACACCATATATTTT CASSPGALSGNTIYF
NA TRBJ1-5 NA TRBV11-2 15 TGTGCCAGCAGCTTAGGGGAAGGGGGCAATCAGCCCCAGCATTTT CASSLGEGGNQPQHF
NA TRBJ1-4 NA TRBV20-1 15 TGCAGTGCTAGTTCCTGGGGAGGTCCTGAGGAAAAACTGTTTTTT CSASSWGGPEEKLFF
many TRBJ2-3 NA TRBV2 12 TGTGCCAGCAGTGTATTGAGGGAAGTGTCGTATTTT CASSVLREVSYF
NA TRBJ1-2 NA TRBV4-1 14 TGCGCCAGCAGCCAAGGTGCCAGGGGATACGGCTACACCTTC CASSQGARGYGYTF
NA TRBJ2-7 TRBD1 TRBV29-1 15 TGCAGCGTTTACGGAGTCCAGGGGGCCTCCTACGAGCAGTACTTC CSVYGVQGASYEQYF
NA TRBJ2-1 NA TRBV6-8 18 TGTGCCAGCAGTCCCCAGTACCTCGAACAGGTGAGAGGCAATGAGCAGTTCTTC CASSPQYLEQVRGNEQFF
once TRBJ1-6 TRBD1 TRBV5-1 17 TGCGCCAGCAGCTGGACAGGGGGTTACGGGGGTGATTCACCCCTCCACTTT CASSWTGGYGGDSPLHF
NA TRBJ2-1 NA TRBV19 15 TGTGCCAGTAGTACGGACAGAAGCTCCTACAATGAGCAGTTCTTC CASSTDRSSYNEQFF
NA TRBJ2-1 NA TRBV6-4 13 TGTGCCAGCAGTGTTCGGGGGGCGACTGAGCAGTTCTTC CASSVRGATEQFF
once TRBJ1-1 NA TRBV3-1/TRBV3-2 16 TGTGCCAGCAGCCCAAGCCGCGGGCTGGGGAACACTGAAGCTTTCTTT CASSPSRGLGNTEAFF
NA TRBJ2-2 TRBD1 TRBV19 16 TGTGCCATCGCCTCGGGCGGACAGGGGATCTCCGGGGAGCTGTTTTTT CAIASGGQGISGELFF
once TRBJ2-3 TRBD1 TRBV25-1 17 TGTGCCAGCAGTGAAAAGGGTTGGACAGGGGGCTCAGATACGCAGTATTTT CASSEKGWTGGSDTQYF
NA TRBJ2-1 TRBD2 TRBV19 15 TGTGCCAGTAGTATAGGAGCGGGGGGGCGGAATGAGCAGTTCTTC CASSIGAGGRNEQFF
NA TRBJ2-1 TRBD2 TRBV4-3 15 TGCGCCAGCAGCCAACCTAGCGGGGGCTACAATGAGCAGTTCTTC CASSQPSGGYNEQFF
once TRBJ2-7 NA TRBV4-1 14 TGCGCCAGCAGCCAAGAGGACAAGTCCTACGAGCAGTACTTC CASSQEDKSYEQYF
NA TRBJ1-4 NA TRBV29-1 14 TGCAGCGTTGAACCCAGGTTTTCTAATGAAAAACTGTTTTTT CSVEPRFSNEKLFF
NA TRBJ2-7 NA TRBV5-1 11 TGCGCCAGCAGACTCGACAGGGAGCAGTACTTC CASRLDREQYF
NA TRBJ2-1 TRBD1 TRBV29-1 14 TGCAGCGTATCCTGGGACAGCTATGGCTATGAGCAGTTCTTC CSVSWDSYGYEQFF
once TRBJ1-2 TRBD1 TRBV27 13 TGTGCCAGCAACCCAGGGGGTGGCTATGGCTACACCTTC CASNPGGGYGYTF